This entry describes one T cell receptor (beta chain). Source study methods: Researchers report that nucleated cell counts were estimated from reference gene primer amplification. Produced via immunoSEQ multiplex PCR; TCRdb's table is partial and in-frame only. D and trimming were read from the DNA, whereas the V and J calls and clone size are those reported in that table. The sample records 250,000 or so clones, about nine tenths being singletons. This CDR3 contains 16 residues. V gave up 4 bases and J gave up 0 bases; unmatched junction bases: 7. Germline assignment: CDR1 LGHNA and CDR2 YNFKEQ. The sample comes from a study of blood T cell repertoires in COVID-19. Study-wide context: Spain, Italy and the United States supplied samples that represented acute and convalescent COVID-19.

The genes are TRBV4-2 and TRBJ2-3, with TRBD1 identical over 7 bases. The specimen sequenced was peripheral blood. The TCR was taken from a man aged 40-55 years with active or convalescent COVID-19. The CDR3 protein is CASSPTRGRSTDTQYF. DNA for the CDR3: TGTGCCAGCAGCCCCACGAGGGGGCGTAGCACAGATACGCAGTATTTT.